The rows below give T cell receptor beta chains drawn from one sample of a study of blood T cells in healthy people across ages. A single record per CDR3 protein comes from TCRdb applying MiXCR to the 5' RACE reads. Of approximately 1,000,000 distinct CDR3 sequences detected, 40% to 45% appear once; the ten largest clones hold approximately 17%. Material for sequencing was blood. These receptors were obtained from a woman aged 60-75 years in good health. The CDR3 runs from the conserved cysteine through the conserved F or W. A D gene is named only where the DNA matches it firmly. Clone size, where shown, is once, few, many, or a class for clones that have expanded.

v_gene: TRBV7-6
abundance: NA
d_gene: TRBD2
j_gene: TRBJ2-1
CDR3nt: TGTGCCAGCAGCTTAGTGCCAGCGGGAGGCTACAATGAGCAGTTCTTC
CDR3aa: CASSLVPAGGYNEQFF

v_gene: TRBV6-2/TRBV6-3
abundance: NA
d_gene: TRBD1
j_gene: TRBJ2-6
CDR3nt: TGTGCCAGCAGTTACCCCACCGGACAGGGCACCACTTCTGGGGCCAACGTCCTGACTTTC
CDR3aa: CASSYPTGQGTTSGANVLTF

v_gene: TRBV2
abundance: NA
d_gene: TRBD1
j_gene: TRBJ2-5
CDR3nt: TGTGCCAGCAGGCCGACAGGGGGGATGGAGACCCAGTACTTC
CDR3aa: CASRPTGGMETQYF

v_gene: TRBV7-6
abundance: NA
d_gene: TRBD1
j_gene: TRBJ2-4
CDR3nt: TGTGCCAGCAGCGTCGACAGGGTGAGCATTCAGTACTTC
CDR3aa: CASSVDRVSIQYF

v_gene: TRBV3-1
abundance: NA
d_gene: NA
j_gene: TRBJ1-2
CDR3nt: TGTGCCAGCAACCAAGACATACGGGGCGGCTACACCTTC
CDR3aa: CASNQDIRGGYTF

v_gene: TRBV24-1
abundance: NA
d_gene: NA
j_gene: TRBJ2-7
CDR3nt: TGTGCCACCAGCAAAGGAGGGGGATCCCCCTACAATGAGCAGTACTTC
CDR3aa: CATSKGGGSPYNEQYF

v_gene: TRBV5-1
abundance: NA
d_gene: NA
j_gene: TRBJ2-4
CDR3nt: TGCGCCAGCAGCCCTCCAGGAAGTAAAAACATTCAGTACTTC
CDR3aa: CASSPPGSKNIQYF

v_gene: TRBV5-1
abundance: NA
d_gene: TRBD1
j_gene: TRBJ1-1
CDR3nt: TGCGCCAGCAGCTCGAGACAGGGCCCTGTGACTGAAGCTTTCTTT
CDR3aa: CASSSRQGPVTEAFF

v_gene: TRBV3-1
abundance: few
d_gene: TRBD2
j_gene: TRBJ2-5
CDR3nt: TGTGCCAGCAGCCCCCGTGGGAGGGCCTATTTAGAGACCCAGTACTTC
CDR3aa: CASSPRGRAYLETQYF

v_gene: TRBV14
abundance: few
d_gene: TRBD2
j_gene: TRBJ2-7
CDR3nt: TGTGCCAGCAGCCAAGAACTAGCGGGAGTTAGCGAGCAGTACTTC
CDR3aa: CASSQELAGVSEQYF

v_gene: TRBV6-1
abundance: NA
d_gene: NA
j_gene: TRBJ2-7
CDR3nt: TGTGCCAGCAGTGAAGCTGGCGGCGGTGATAACAGACCCTACGAGCAGTACTTC
CDR3aa: CASSEAGGGDNRPYEQYF

v_gene: TRBV28
abundance: few
d_gene: NA
j_gene: TRBJ2-5
CDR3nt: TGTGCCAGCAGTTTAGTCGGCCAGGTTGAAGAGACCCAGTACTTC
CDR3aa: CASSLVGQVEETQYF

v_gene: TRBV20-1
abundance: NA
d_gene: TRBD2
j_gene: TRBJ2-1
CDR3nt: TGCAGTGCTAGAATGGCTAGCGGGAGCAATGAGCAGTTCTTC
CDR3aa: CSARMASGSNEQFF

v_gene: TRBV15
abundance: NA
d_gene: TRBD1
j_gene: TRBJ1-2
CDR3nt: TGTGCCACCAGTCGAGGGGTAAACAGGGGAGGCTATGGCTACACCTTC
CDR3aa: CATSRGVNRGGYGYTF

v_gene: TRBV9
abundance: NA
d_gene: NA
j_gene: TRBJ2-1
CDR3nt: TGTGCCAGCAGCTTACCGACTAGTTCCGAGCAGTTCTTC
CDR3aa: CASSLPTSSEQFF

v_gene: TRBV20-1
abundance: NA
d_gene: NA
j_gene: TRBJ1-5
CDR3nt: TGCAGTGCTATTAGAGGGGGTAAGAGCAATCAGCCCCAGCATTTT
CDR3aa: CSAIRGGKSNQPQHF

v_gene: TRBV12-3/TRBV12-4
abundance: NA
d_gene: TRBD2
j_gene: TRBJ2-1
CDR3nt: TGTGCCAGCAGGGGACTAGCGCGAAAGGATGAGCAGTTCTTC
CDR3aa: CASRGLARKDEQFF

v_gene: TRBV27
abundance: NA
d_gene: TRBD2
j_gene: TRBJ2-1
CDR3nt: TGTGCCAGCAGTTGGCTACTAGCGGGAGGGCCAAATGAGCAGTTCTTC
CDR3aa: CASSWLLAGGPNEQFF

v_gene: TRBV5-1
abundance: NA
d_gene: NA
j_gene: TRBJ1-4
CDR3nt: TGCGCCAGCAGCGGGGACATTGGCACGATGGGGGAAAAACTGTTTTTT
CDR3aa: CASSGDIGTMGEKLFF

v_gene: TRBV30
abundance: many
d_gene: NA
j_gene: TRBJ2-4
CDR3nt: TGTGCCTGGAGCACCGGGACCCACCCCATTCAGTACTTC
CDR3aa: CAWSTGTHPIQYF

v_gene: TRBV28
abundance: few
d_gene: NA
j_gene: TRBJ2-3
CDR3nt: TGTGCCAGCAGCTGGGGTGGGCCCCGTACAGATACGCAGTATTTT
CDR3aa: CASSWGGPRTDTQYF

v_gene: TRBV7-2
abundance: NA
d_gene: TRBD1
j_gene: TRBJ2-6
CDR3nt: TGTGCCAGCAGCGCAGGGGGCGCTGGGGCCAACGTCCTGACTTTC
CDR3aa: CASSAGGAGANVLTF

v_gene: TRBV20-1
abundance: NA
d_gene: TRBD2
j_gene: TRBJ2-1
CDR3nt: TGCAGTGCTAGGCTAGCGGGAGTCACGCATGAGCAGTTCTTC
CDR3aa: CSARLAGVTHEQFF

v_gene: TRBV27
abundance: NA
d_gene: TRBD2
j_gene: TRBJ2-7
CDR3nt: TGTGCCAGCAGTTTTGCGGGAGGGCTGGACGAGCAGTACTTC
CDR3aa: CASSFAGGLDEQYF

v_gene: TRBV9
abundance: NA
d_gene: TRBD2
j_gene: TRBJ2-1
CDR3nt: TGTGCCAGCAGTGGGACTAGCGGAGACTACAATGAGCAGTTCTTC
CDR3aa: CASSGTSGDYNEQFF

v_gene: TRBV18
abundance: NA
d_gene: TRBD1
j_gene: TRBJ2-3
CDR3nt: TGTGCCAGCTCACGGGCGACAGGGAGCACAGATACGCAGTATTTT
CDR3aa: CASSRATGSTDTQYF

v_gene: TRBV20-1
abundance: NA
d_gene: NA
j_gene: TRBJ1-5
CDR3nt: TGCAGTGCGAAGGGAGATCGGGGGGGGTGGCATCAGCCCCAGCATTTT
CDR3aa: CSAKGDRGGWHQPQHF

v_gene: TRBV21-1
abundance: few
d_gene: NA
j_gene: TRBJ2-7
CDR3nt: TGTGCCCAACGGGGGGGGGGCGAGCAGTACTTC
CDR3aa: CAQRGGGEQYF

v_gene: TRBV12-3/TRBV12-4
abundance: many
d_gene: NA
j_gene: TRBJ2-7
CDR3nt: TGTGCCAGCAGTTTTCTTGGCTACGAGCAGTACTTC
CDR3aa: CASSFLGYEQYF

v_gene: TRBV6-1
abundance: once
d_gene: NA
j_gene: TRBJ2-3
CDR3nt: TGTGCCAGCGGGGGCGGGGCTGGGGATACGCAGTATTTT
CDR3aa: CASGGGAGDTQYF

v_gene: TRBV4-2
abundance: NA
d_gene: NA
j_gene: TRBJ2-3
CDR3nt: TGTGCCAGCAGCCAAGATGCCGGGGCGCGGGTGAACACAGATACGCAGTATTTT
CDR3aa: CASSQDAGARVNTDTQYF

v_gene: TRBV5-1
abundance: few
d_gene: TRBD1
j_gene: TRBJ1-5
CDR3nt: TGCGCCACCTCCGCCCCAGACAGGGGGCTTGGCAATCAGCCCCAGCATTTT
CDR3aa: CATSAPDRGLGNQPQHF

v_gene: TRBV6-6
abundance: NA
d_gene: TRBD1
j_gene: TRBJ2-3
CDR3nt: TGTGCCAGCAGTTACGGAACAGGGGGAAGTTTCACAGATACGCAGTATTTT
CDR3aa: CASSYGTGGSFTDTQYF

v_gene: TRBV6-5
abundance: NA
d_gene: NA
j_gene: TRBJ2-3
CDR3nt: TGTGCCAGCAGTATTACCGGGGACGCCTCCTCAGATACGCAGTATTTT
CDR3aa: CASSITGDASSDTQYF

v_gene: TRBV9
abundance: NA
d_gene: NA
j_gene: TRBJ2-5
CDR3nt: TGTGCCAGCAGCGTAGAACAGACTCAAGAGACCCAGTACTTC
CDR3aa: CASSVEQTQETQYF

v_gene: TRBV7-6
abundance: NA
d_gene: TRBD1
j_gene: TRBJ2-1
CDR3nt: TGTGCCAGCAGCCCAGACCTGGACAGGGGGCGCATGAATGAGCAGTTCTTC
CDR3aa: CASSPDLDRGRMNEQFF

v_gene: TRBV5-1
abundance: few
d_gene: NA
j_gene: TRBJ2-1
CDR3nt: TGCGCCAGCAGGAGCGGGCCGAATAACAATGAGCAGTTCTTC
CDR3aa: CASRSGPNNNEQFF

v_gene: TRBV9
abundance: NA
d_gene: NA
j_gene: TRBJ2-1
CDR3nt: TGTGCCAGCAGCGGCGAGTACAATGAGCAGTTCTTC
CDR3aa: CASSGEYNEQFF

v_gene: TRBV10-3
abundance: many
d_gene: TRBD2
j_gene: TRBJ2-1
CDR3nt: TGTGCCATCAGTGACGGACTAGCGGGAGTATTAAACAATGAGCAGTTCTTC
CDR3aa: CAISDGLAGVLNNEQFF

v_gene: TRBV5-1
abundance: many
d_gene: NA
j_gene: TRBJ2-5
CDR3nt: TGTGCCAGCAGTTTGGCCGGCGGTGCGGAGACCCAGTACTTC
CDR3aa: CASSLAGGAETQYF

v_gene: TRBV27
abundance: few
d_gene: TRBD2
j_gene: TRBJ2-1
CDR3nt: TGTGCCAGCAGTGTTAGACTAGCGGGACCTAATGAGCAGTTCTTC
CDR3aa: CASSVRLAGPNEQFF

v_gene: TRBV30
abundance: NA
d_gene: NA
j_gene: TRBJ2-7
CDR3nt: TGTGCCTGGAGTGTTCTACCCCACGGCGAGCAGTACTTC
CDR3aa: CAWSVLPHGEQYF

v_gene: TRBV27
abundance: NA
d_gene: NA
j_gene: TRBJ2-7
CDR3nt: TGTGCCAGCAGTCTATGGGGGGGGGCTCGGGAGCAGTACTTC
CDR3aa: CASSLWGGAREQYF

v_gene: TRBV29-1
abundance: few
d_gene: TRBD1
j_gene: TRBJ1-2
CDR3nt: TGCAGCGGTCGACAGGGAGATGGCTACACCTTC
CDR3aa: CSGRQGDGYTF

v_gene: TRBV20-1
abundance: NA
d_gene: NA
j_gene: TRBJ2-5
CDR3nt: TGCAGTGCTAAGTCTGTGGGGTCTCACAATGAGCAGTACTTC
CDR3aa: CSAKSVGSHNEQYF